This T cell receptor beta chain was recovered during a study of OX40 agonist ivuxolimab in advanced cancers. Only in-frame clones appear in the TCRdb table, and some are missing; sequencing was by immunoSEQ multiplex PCR. This table has 65,000 to 70,000 clones, 90% appearing once. Patients who had autoimmune disease history or got systemic immunosuppression were left out. Patients had blood sampled at baseline and again on cycle 4 day 1 and cycle 7 day 1. The germline V and J ends were trimmed by 6 bases and 1 base, with 10 bases remaining between them. The germline V gene has CDR1 MNHEY and CDR2 SMNVEV (reference sequence). This CDR3 has 13 amino acids. Notes on this clone: Its specificity is unknown.

Study-wide results and caveats: Compared with CD4+, CD8+ T cells on average had more expanded clones. In the expanded peripheral T cells, antigen specificity was never determined.

The starting material was CD4+ or CD8+ T cells sorted from blood, obtained in a trial of the OX40 agonist ivuxolimab. The TCR originated in an adult with an advanced solid tumor such as melanoma, head and neck, liver or kidney cancer. The genes are TRBV27 and TRBJ2-7, with a possible D match to TRBD1 (6 bases). The CDR3 spells CASRLQGSYEQYF. For the CDR3, the DNA is TGTGCCAGCAGACTACAGGGTTCCTACGAGCAGTACTTC.